The clone carrying this T cell receptor beta chain was observed a handful of times. The antigen is not known. The entry originates in a study of OX40 agonist ivuxolimab in advanced cancers. On the study more broadly: Recorded diagnoses for dose-escalation patients were hepatocellular carcinoma, melanoma, renal cell or head and neck cancer. Study-wide results and caveats: Antigen targets of the expanded peripheral T cells went undetermined. CD8+ T cells were the subset that, on average, had more expanded clones than CD4+. Clonal expansion from baseline to week 6 occurred in both CD4+ and CD8+ T cells.

The CDR3 consists of 14 residues. Trimming at V came to 5 bases and at J to 4 bases, leaving 4 bases not matched to a gene. Germline CDR1 KGHSH, CDR2 LQKENI. Sequencing was performed with immunoSEQ multiplex PCR; in TCRdb, only in-frame clones are kept and a portion is missing. The sample consists of around 21,000 clones, nearly 85% of them appearing once. The TCR originated in an adult with an advanced solid tumor such as melanoma, head and neck, liver or kidney cancer. This specimen consisted of CD4+ or CD8+ T cells sorted from blood, obtained in a trial of the OX40 agonist ivuxolimab. The chain is built from TRBV18 and TRBJ1-3, with TRBD1 matching over 8 bases. CDR3 nucleotide sequence: TGTGCCAGCTCAATGGGACAGGCCGGAAACACCATATATTTT. Translation gives CASSMGQAGNTIYF.